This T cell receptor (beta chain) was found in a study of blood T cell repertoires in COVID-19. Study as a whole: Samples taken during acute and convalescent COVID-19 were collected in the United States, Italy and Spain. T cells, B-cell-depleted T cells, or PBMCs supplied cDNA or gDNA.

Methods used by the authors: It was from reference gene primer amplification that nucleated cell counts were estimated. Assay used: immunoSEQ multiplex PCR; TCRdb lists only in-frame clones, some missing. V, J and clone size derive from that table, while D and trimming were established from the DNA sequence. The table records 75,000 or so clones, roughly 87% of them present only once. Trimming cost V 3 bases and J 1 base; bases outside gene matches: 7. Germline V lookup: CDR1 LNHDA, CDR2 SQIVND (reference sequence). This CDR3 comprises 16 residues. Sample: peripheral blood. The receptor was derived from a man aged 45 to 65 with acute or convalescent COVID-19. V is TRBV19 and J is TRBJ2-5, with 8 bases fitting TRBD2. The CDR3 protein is CASSMGSGGFQETQYF. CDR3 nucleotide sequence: TGTGCCAGTAGTATGGGAAGCGGGGGTTTCCAAGAGACCCAGTACTTC.